The next 18 T cell receptor beta chains were all read from a single sample in a study of beta chain features in type 1 diabetes. All of the isolated RNA was reverse transcribed, so expressed TCRB transcripts were sequenced. TCRdb keeps only in-frame clones here, not all; method: immunoSEQ multiplex PCR. The repertoire holds around 200,000 clones, more than 10% seen once, with roughly 0.6% in the top ten. The sequenced sample was central memory CD4+ T cells from blood. These receptors all stem from a woman in her late teens or twenties in good health.

The genes are TRBV5-6 and TRBJ1-1; 7 positions match TRBD1. V lost 1 base to trimming and J lost 0 bases; unmatched junction nucleotides: 6. Germline V gene sequence: CDR1 SGHDT, CDR2 YYEEEE. The CDR3 has 16 amino acids. CDR3: CASSLLTGSMNTEAFF. As DNA, the CDR3 is TGTGCCAGCAGCTTGTTGACAGGGTCGATGAACACTGAAGCTTTCTTT.

This clone was detected only a few times. The gene calls are TRBV7-3 and TRBJ1-1, with D possibly TRBD1 on 5 matching bases. This CDR3 is built from 15 residues. The germline V gene has CDR1 SGHTA and CDR2 FQGTGA. V lost 2 bases and J 5 bases, leaving 15 bases between the germline ends. DNA of the CDR3: TGTGCCAGCAGCTTAGAGGCCGGGGGGAGAACTGAAGCTTTCTTT. Translated, it gives CASSLEAGGRTEAFF.

This clone was counted a few times. The chain carries TRBV7-9 and TRBJ2-4; D may be TRBD2 (5 bases). Germline V gene sequence: CDR1 SEHNR, CDR2 FQNEAQ (reference sequence). V dropped 4 bases and J dropped 8 bases, with 9 bases sitting between them. This CDR3 has 12 residues. The CDR3: CASSSFGDIQYF. The CDR3 nucleotides read TGTGCCAGCAGCTCCTTCGGGGACATTCAGTACTTC. Full variable domain (missing parts from reference TRBV7-9 and TRBJ2-4): DTGVSQNPRHKITKRGQNVTFRCDPISEHNRLYWYRQTLGQGPEFLTYFQNEAQLEKSRLLSDRFSAERPKGSFSTLEIQRTEQGDSAMYLCASSSFGDIQYFGAGTRLSVL.

This clone has a handful of counts. In DNA, the CDR3 is TGTGCCAGCAGCTTATGGCAGAGCAATCAGCCCCAGCATTTT. It is translated as CASSLWQSNQPQHF. This sequence joins TRBV7-2 and TRBJ1-5; D not certain. The CDR3 has 14 residues. Germline V CDR1 and CDR2: SGHTA, FQGNSA. Trimming took 2 bases from V and 1 from J, leaving 6 bases between them.

This clone has just a few counts. The chain uses TRBV28 and TRBJ1-4; 8 bases are a match to TRBD1. The CDR3 consists of 15 residues. Unmatched junction bases numbered 9, after V lost 6 bases and J lost 6 bases. CDR1 is MDHEN and CDR2 is SYDVKM in the germline V gene. This chain's CDR3 is CASRRTGTGDEKLFF. In nucleotides, the CDR3 is TGTGCCAGCAGGAGAACCGGGACAGGTGATGAAAAACTGTTTTTT.

This chain links TRBV7-9 with TRBJ1-1, with D perhaps TRBD1 (6 bases). Germline assignment: CDR1 SEHNR and CDR2 FQNEAQ (reference sequence). CDR3 length equals 14 residues. The ends were cut back, 5 bases at V and 1 base at J, with 11 bases in the middle. CDR3 bases: TGTGCCAGCAGCCCCCGGACAGCGAACACTGAAGCTTTCTTT. It translates to CASSPRTANTEAFF.

The table lists this clone with a few counts. The rearrangement joins TRBV5-1 to TRBJ2-7; 8 nucleotides agree with TRBD1. The J segment lost 4 bases and the V segment lost 4 bases, leaving 22 bases of the junction unmatched. The length of the CDR3 is 19 residues. Germline V lookup: CDR1 SGHRS, CDR2 YFSETQ. CDR3 sequence (DNA): TGCGCCAGCAGCAACTACCACGGGACAGGATCCGTTTCTTCTTACGAGCAGTACTTC. As protein: CASSNYHGTGSVSSYEQYF.

Comments on this clone: Other DNA sequences in this sample translate to the same CDR3. This rearrangement joins TRBV7-2 to TRBJ1-4; D unclear. CDR1 is SGHTA, CDR2 FQGNSA, per germline. V was pared by 3 bases and J by 0 bases, with 8 bases between. This CDR3 is built from 15 residues. The CDR3: CASSLGSSTNEKLFF. The DNA for the CDR3 is TGTGCCAGCAGCTTGGGGAGTTCAACTAATGAAAAACTGTTTTTT.

The rearrangement uses TRBV20-1 and TRBJ1-1, with D unresolved. Germline V gene lookup returns CDR1 DFQATT and CDR2 SNEGSKA (reference sequence). The CDR3 is made up of 11 amino acids. The V end was cut by 3 bases, the J end by 5 bases, with 7 bases between. CDR3 nucleotides: TGCAGTGCTAGTGGGAGGACTGAAGCTTTCTTT. It is translated as CSASGRTEAFF.

The sample holds a few counts of this clone. The genes are TRBV7-2 and TRBJ2-4; unclear D gene. Germline V gene data show CDR1 as SGHTA and CDR2 as FQGNSA. This CDR3 is built from 14 residues. The germline V and J ends were trimmed by 1 base and 7 bases, with 11 bases remaining between them. CDR3 nucleotides: TGTGCCAGCAGCTTAGAGGCAGAGAGGAACATTCAGTACTTC. Amino acids: CASSLEAERNIQYF.

CDR3 residues: CASSTRMTGLGNTIYF. DNA for the CDR3: TGTGCCAGCAGCACCCGAATGACAGGCCTGGGAAACACCATATATTTT. The V and J genes are TRBV7-9 and TRBJ1-3; perhaps TRBD1 as D (6 bases). The CDR3 extends over 16 amino acids. CDR1 and CDR2 (germline): SEHNR, FQNEAQ (reference sequence). V shed 5 bases and J shed 4 bases, with 18 bases lying between them.

The chain carries TRBV28 and TRBJ2-7; 7 bases agree with TRBD1. With 6 bases clipped from V and 2 bases from J, the junction kept 10 bases outside the gene matches. Germline-derived CDR1 and CDR2 are MDHEN and SYDVKM. The CDR3 spans 15 residues. CDR3 in amino acids: CASRRPGTATYEQYF. The CDR3 DNA is TGTGCCAGCAGGCGACCAGGGACAGCTACCTACGAGCAGTACTTC.

A word on this clone: The junction departs from germline at one end; a sequencing error may be responsible. The CDR3 DNA sequence: TGTGCCAGCAGTAACCCCCTCCCCCAGGGGAATGAGGACTTC. Translation gives CASSNPLPQGNEDF. This chain uses TRBV28 with TRBJ2-4, with D tentatively TRBD1 (6 bases). The germline V gene encodes CDR1 MDHEN and CDR2 SYDVKM. CDR3 length: 14 amino acids.

This sequence joins TRBV5-1 and TRBJ2-3; 7 bases line up with TRBD1. Germline loops: CDR1 SGHRS, CDR2 YFSETQ. The CDR3 length is 14 residues. J gave up 3 bases and V 3 bases, and 4 bases lay outside the gene matches. This CDR3 reads CASSYRGPTDTQYF. DNA for the CDR3: TGCGCCAGCAGCTACAGGGGTCCTACAGATACGCAGTATTTT.

The table lists this clone with a few counts. The chain combines TRBV30 with TRBJ1-2; 9 positions agree with TRBD1. The junction had 10 bases not matched to a gene; V was cut back by 5 bases and J by 6 bases. Germline-derived CDR1 and CDR2 are GTSNPN and SVGIG (reference sequence). The length of the CDR3 is 14 residues. The CDR3 DNA is TGTGCCTGGCCGCACACTGGGACAGGGAATGGCTACACCTTC. Residues: CAWPHTGTGNGYTF.

The rearrangement links TRBV29-1 to TRBJ1-5; a possible D gene is TRBD1 (6 bases). Germline-derived CDR1 and CDR2 are SQVTM and ANQGSEA. The CDR3 is 16 amino acids. V was pared by 6 bases and J by 0 bases, with 18 bases between. The CDR3 bases are TGCAGCGTCCAACACCAACAGGGTTATAGCAATCAGCCCCAGCATTTT. Translating gives CSVQHQQGYSNQPQHF.

This chain joins TRBV4-3 and TRBJ2-5; the match to TRBD1 covers 7 bases. Germline V gives CDR1 LGHNA, CDR2 YSLEER. Trimming at V came to 0 bases and at J to 2 bases, leaving 12 bases not matched to a gene. This CDR3 spans 18 amino acids. CDR3 sequence reads: CASSQDAPSGGWQETQYF. The CDR3 coding sequence is TGCGCCAGCAGCCAAGACGCCCCGTCAGGGGGATGGCAAGAGACCCAGTACTTC.

This clone has a single count. V usage is TRBV5-1 and J usage is TRBJ1-1; D uncertain. Germline assignment: CDR1 SGHRS and CDR2 YFSETQ. V lost 4 bases, J lost 8 bases, and 15 bases lay in between. This CDR3 is built from 13 residues. Here the CDR3 reads CASSPEGTREAFF. CDR3 DNA sequence: TGCGCCAGCAGCCCGGAGGGCACCCGAGAAGCTTTCTTT.